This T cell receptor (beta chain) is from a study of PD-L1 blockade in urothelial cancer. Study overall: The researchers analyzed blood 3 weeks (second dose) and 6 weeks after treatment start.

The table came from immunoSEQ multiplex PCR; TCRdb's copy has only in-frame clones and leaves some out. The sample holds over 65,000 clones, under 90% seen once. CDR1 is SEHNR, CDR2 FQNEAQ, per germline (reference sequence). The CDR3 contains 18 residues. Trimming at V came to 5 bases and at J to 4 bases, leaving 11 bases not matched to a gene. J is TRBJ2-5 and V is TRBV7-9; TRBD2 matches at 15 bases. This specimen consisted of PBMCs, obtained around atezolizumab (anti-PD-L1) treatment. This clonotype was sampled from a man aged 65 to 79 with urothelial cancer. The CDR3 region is CASSKGLAGGKLGETQYF. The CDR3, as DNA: TGTGCCAGCAGCAAGGGACTAGCGGGAGGAAAGTTGGGAGAGACCCAGTACTTC.